A selection of T cell receptor beta chains follows, all from one sample in a study of blood T cells in healthy people across ages. From the 5' RACE reads, TCRdb called clonotypes with MiXCR, one entry per CDR3 protein. The data contain approximately 800,000 distinct CDR3 sequences, more than 20% of them singletons. The sample was also reused in another study, on T cells of mothers and their children.

Sequencing used blood. All receptors derive from a boy aged 10-17 years in good health. The CDR3 runs from the conserved cysteine through the conserved F or W. The D gene is left open where the match is weak. Expanded clones are given a class, and other clones once, few, many or no size at all.

J gene | clone size | D gene | V gene | CDR3 DNA | CDR3 protein
TRBJ2-1 | NA | NA | TRBV7-2 | TGTGCCAGCAGCTTAGGGCAGGGACTTCTGGATGAGCAGTTCTTC | CASSLGQGLLDEQFF
TRBJ1-2 | few | NA | TRBV14 | TGTGCCAGCAGCCGGGACCTGATAAACTATGGCTACACCTTC | CASSRDLINYGYTF
TRBJ2-5 | NA | NA | TRBV20-1 | TGCAGTGCTCCAGACAGGTCCCACCAGACCCAGTACTTC | CSAPDRSHQTQYF
TRBJ2-1 | NA | NA | TRBV9 | TGTGCCAGCAGCAACCCGCGCCAGGGTGGATCCTACAATGAGCAGTTCTTC | CASSNPRQGGSYNEQFF
TRBJ2-2 | NA | TRBD2 | TRBV6-2/TRBV6-3 | TGTGCCGGCTCGGGACTAGCGGGAAGCACCGGGGAGCTGTTTTTT | CAGSGLAGSTGELFF
TRBJ2-1 | NA | TRBD2 | TRBV20-1 | TGCAGTGCTGGAGGGACTAGCGGGAAATACAATGAGCAGTTCTTC | CSAGGTSGKYNEQFF
TRBJ2-7 | few | NA | TRBV4-1 | TGCGCCAGCAGCCAAGTTCCCATTCAGGCGGGCCCTTCCTACGAGCAGTACTTC | CASSQVPIQAGPSYEQYF
TRBJ2-5 | NA | TRBD1 | TRBV28 | TGTGCCAGCAGGGGGCAGGGGGACGAGACCCAGTACTTC | CASRGQGDETQYF
TRBJ2-5 | few | TRBD2 | TRBV9 | TGTGCCAGCAGCGAGATGAGCGGGGTGGGCGAGACCCAGTACTTC | CASSEMSGVGETQYF
TRBJ2-6 | few | NA | TRBV6-5 | TGTGCCAGCAGTTACTCGACGGGGGCTGGGGCCAACGTCCTGACTTTC | CASSYSTGAGANVLTF
TRBJ2-1 | NA | TRBD2 | TRBV7-2 | TGTGCCAGCAGATCGGCCGGGGCTAGCGGGAAAGATGAGCAGTTCTTC | CASRSAGASGKDEQFF
TRBJ2-1 | NA | TRBD1 | TRBV7-3 | TGTGCCAGCAGCTTAACGTGGGACAGGGGTCACAATGAGCAGTTCTTC | CASSLTWDRGHNEQFF